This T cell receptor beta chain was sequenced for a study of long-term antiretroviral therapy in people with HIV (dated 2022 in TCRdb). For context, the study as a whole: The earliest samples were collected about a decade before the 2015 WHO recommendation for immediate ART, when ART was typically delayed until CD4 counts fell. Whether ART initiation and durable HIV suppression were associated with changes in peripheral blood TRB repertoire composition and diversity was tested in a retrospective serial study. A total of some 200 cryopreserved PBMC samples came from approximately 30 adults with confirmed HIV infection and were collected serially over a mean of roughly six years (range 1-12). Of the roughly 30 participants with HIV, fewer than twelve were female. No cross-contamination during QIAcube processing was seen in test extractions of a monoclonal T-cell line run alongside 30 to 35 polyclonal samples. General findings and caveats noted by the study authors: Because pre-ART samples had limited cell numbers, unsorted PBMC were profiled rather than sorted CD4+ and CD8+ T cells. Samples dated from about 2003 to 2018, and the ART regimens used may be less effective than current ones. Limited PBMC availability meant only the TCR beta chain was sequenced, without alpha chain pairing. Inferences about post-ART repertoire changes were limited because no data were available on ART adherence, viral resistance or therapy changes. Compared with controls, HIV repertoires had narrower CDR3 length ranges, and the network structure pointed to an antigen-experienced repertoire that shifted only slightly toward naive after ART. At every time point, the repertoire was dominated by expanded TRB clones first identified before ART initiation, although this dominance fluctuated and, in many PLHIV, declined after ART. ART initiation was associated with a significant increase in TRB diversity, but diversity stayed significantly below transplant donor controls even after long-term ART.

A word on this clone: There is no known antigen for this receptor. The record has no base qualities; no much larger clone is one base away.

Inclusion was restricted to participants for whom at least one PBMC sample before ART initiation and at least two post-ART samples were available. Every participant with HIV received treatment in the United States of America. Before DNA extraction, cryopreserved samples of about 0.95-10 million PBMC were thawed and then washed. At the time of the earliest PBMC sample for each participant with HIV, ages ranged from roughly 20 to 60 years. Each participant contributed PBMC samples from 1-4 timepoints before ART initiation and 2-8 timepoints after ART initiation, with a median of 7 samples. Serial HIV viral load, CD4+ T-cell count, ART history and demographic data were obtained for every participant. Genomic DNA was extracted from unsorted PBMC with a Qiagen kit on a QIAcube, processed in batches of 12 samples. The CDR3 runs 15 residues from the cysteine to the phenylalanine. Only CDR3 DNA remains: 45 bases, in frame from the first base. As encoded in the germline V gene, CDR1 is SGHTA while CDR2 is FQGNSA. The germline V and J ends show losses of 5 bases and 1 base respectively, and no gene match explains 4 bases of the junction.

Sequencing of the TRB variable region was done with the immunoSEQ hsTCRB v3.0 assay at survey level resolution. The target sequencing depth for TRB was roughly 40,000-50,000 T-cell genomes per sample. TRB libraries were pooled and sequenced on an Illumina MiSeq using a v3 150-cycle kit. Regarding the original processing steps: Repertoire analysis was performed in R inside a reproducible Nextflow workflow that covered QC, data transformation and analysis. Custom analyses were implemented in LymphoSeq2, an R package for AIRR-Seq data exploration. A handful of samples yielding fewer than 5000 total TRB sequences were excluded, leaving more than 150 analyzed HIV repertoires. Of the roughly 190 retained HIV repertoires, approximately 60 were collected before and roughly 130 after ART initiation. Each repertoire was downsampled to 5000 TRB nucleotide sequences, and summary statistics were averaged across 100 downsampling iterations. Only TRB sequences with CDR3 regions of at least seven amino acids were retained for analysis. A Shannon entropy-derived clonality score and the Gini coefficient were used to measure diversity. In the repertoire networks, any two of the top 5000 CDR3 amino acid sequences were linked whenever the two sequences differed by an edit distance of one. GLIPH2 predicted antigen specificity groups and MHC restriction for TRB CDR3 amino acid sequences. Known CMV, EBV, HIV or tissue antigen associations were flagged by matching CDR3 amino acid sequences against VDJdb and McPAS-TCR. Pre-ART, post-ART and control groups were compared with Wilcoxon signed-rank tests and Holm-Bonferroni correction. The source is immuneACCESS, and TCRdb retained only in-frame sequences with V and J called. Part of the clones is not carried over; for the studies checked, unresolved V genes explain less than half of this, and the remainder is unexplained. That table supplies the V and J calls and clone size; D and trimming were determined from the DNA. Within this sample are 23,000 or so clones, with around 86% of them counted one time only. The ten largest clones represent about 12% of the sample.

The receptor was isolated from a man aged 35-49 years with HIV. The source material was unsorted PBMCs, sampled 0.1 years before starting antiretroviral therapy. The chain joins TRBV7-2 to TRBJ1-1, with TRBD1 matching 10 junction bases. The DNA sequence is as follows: TGTGCCAGCAGCGTTCGGACAGGGGGGAACACTGAAGCTTTCTTT. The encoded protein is CASSVRTGGNTEAFF. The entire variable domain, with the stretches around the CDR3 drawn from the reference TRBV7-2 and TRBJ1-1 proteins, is GAGVSQSPSNKVTEKGKDVELRCDPISGHTALYWYRQSLGQGLEFLIYFQGNSAPDKSGLPSDRFSAERTGGSVSTLTIQRTQQEDSAVYLCASSVRTGGNTEAFFGQGTRLTVV.